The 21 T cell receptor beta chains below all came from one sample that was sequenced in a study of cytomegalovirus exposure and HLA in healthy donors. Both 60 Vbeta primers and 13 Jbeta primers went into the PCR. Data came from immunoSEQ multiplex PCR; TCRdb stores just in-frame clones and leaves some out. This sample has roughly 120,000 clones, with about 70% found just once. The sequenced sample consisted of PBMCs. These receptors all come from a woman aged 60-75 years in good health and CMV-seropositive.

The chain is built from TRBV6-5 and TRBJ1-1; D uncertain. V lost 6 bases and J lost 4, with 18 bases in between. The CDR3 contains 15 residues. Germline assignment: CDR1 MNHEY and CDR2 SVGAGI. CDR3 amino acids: CASRESAGPGTEAFF. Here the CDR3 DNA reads TGTGCCAGCAGGGAATCGGCGGGTCCGGGCACTGAAGCTTTCTTT.

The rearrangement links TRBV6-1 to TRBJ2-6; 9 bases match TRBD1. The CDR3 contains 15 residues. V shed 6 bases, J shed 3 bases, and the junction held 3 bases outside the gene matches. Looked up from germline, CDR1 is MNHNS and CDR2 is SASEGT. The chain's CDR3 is CASRTGGSGANVLTF. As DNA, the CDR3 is TGTGCCAGCAGAACAGGGGGCAGTGGGGCCAACGTCCTGACTTTC.

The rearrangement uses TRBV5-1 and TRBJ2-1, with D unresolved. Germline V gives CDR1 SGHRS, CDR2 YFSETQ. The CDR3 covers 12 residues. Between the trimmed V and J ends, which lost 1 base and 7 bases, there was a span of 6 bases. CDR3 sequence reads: CASSLSGNEQFF. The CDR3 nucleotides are TGCGCCAGCAGCTTGTCCGGGAATGAGCAGTTCTTC.

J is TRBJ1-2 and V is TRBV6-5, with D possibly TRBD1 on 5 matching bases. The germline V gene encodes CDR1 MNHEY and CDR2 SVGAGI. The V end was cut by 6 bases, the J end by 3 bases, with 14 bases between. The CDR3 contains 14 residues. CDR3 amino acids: CASRGLGGDYGYTF. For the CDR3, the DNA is TGTGCCAGCAGGGGGTTGGGGGGGGACTATGGCTACACCTTC.

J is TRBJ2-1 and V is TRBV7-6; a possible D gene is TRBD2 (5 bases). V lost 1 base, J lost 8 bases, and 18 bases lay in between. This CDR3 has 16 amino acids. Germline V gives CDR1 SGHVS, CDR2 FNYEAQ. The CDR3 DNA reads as TGTGCCAGCAGCTTAGGAGTCCGGGGTACTCAGGATGAGCAGTTCTTC. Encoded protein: CASSLGVRGTQDEQFF. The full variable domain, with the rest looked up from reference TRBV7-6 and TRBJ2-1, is GAGVSQSPRYKVTKRGQDVALRCDPISGHVSLYWYRQALGQGPEFLTYFNYEAQQDKSGLPNDRFSAERPEGSISTLTIQRTEQRDSAMYRCASSLGVRGTQDEQFFGPGTRLTVL.

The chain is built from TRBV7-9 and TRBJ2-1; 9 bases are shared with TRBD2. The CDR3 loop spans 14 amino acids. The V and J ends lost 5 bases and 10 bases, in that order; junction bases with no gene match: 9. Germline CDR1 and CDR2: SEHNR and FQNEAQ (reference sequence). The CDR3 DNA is TGTGCCAGCAGCACGCACTTTAGCGGGAGCGAGCAGTTCTTC. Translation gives CASSTHFSGSEQFF.

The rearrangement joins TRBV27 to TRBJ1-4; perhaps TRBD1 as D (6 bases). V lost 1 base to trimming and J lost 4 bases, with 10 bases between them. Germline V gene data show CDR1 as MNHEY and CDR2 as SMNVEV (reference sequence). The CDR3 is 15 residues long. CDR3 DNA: TGTGCCAGCAGTTTATGGCAGGGGCTTAATGAAAAACTGTTTTTT. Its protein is CASSLWQGLNEKLFF.

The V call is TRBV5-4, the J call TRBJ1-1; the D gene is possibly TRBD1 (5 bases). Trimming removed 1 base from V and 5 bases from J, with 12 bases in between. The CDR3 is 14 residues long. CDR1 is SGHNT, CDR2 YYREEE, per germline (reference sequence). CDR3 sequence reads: CASSLNRFWTEAFF. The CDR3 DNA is TGTGCCAGCAGCTTGAACAGGTTTTGGACTGAAGCTTTCTTT.

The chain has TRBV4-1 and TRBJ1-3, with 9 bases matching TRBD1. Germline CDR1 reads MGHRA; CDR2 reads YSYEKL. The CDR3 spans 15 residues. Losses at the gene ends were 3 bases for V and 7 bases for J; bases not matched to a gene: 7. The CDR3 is CASSQVGQGSNTIYF. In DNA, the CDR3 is TGCGCCAGCAGCCAGGTGGGACAGGGTTCGAACACCATATATTTT.

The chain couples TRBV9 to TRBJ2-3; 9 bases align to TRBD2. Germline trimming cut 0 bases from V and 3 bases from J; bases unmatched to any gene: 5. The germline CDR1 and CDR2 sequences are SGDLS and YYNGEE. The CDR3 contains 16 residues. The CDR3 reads CASSVGGGAWTDTQYF. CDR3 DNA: TGTGCCAGCAGCGTAGGCGGGGGGGCCTGGACAGATACGCAGTATTTT.

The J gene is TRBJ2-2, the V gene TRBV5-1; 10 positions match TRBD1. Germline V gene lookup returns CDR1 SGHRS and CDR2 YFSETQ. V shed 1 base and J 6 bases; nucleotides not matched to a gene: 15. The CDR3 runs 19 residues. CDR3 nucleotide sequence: TGCGCCAGCAGCTTGCCCGGACAGGGGGTTCCCCTGAGCTCCGGGGAGCTGTTTTTT. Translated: CASSLPGQGVPLSSGELFF.

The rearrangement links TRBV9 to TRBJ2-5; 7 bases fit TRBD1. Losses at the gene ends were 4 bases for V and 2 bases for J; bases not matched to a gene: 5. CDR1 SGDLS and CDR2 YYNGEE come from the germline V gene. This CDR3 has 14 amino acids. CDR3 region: CASSLGGQQETQYF. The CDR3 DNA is TGTGCCAGCAGCCTAGGGGGACAGCAAGAGACCCAGTACTTC.

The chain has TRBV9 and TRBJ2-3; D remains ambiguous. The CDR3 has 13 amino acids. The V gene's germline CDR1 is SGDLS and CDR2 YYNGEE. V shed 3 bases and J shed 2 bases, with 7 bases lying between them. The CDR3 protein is CASSAYITDTQYF. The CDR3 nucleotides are TGTGCCAGCAGCGCGTATATCACAGATACGCAGTATTTT.

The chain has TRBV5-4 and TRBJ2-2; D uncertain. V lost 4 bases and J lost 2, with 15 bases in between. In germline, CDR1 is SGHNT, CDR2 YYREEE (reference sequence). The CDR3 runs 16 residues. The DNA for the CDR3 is TGTGCCAGCAGCCCTTCGCGTCTAGTTAACACCGGGGAGCTGTTTTTT. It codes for CASSPSRLVNTGELFF.

Here the CDR3 DNA reads TGCGCCAGCAGAAGACTAGGGGACGGCACTGAAGCTTTCTTT. Protein sequence: CASRRLGDGTEAFF. The rearrangement links TRBV5-1 to TRBJ1-1, with a possible D match to TRBD1 (5 bases). This CDR3 has 14 amino acids. V gave up 5 bases and J gave up 4 bases, with 15 bases separating them. Germline V lookup: CDR1 SGHRS, CDR2 YFSETQ.

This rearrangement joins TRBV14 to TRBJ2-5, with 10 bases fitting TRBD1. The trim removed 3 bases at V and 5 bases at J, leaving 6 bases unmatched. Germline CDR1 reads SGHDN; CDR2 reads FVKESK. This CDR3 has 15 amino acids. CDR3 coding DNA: TGTGCCAGCAGCCATGGGACAGGGGCCGTCGAGACCCAGTACTTC. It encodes CASSHGTGAVETQYF.

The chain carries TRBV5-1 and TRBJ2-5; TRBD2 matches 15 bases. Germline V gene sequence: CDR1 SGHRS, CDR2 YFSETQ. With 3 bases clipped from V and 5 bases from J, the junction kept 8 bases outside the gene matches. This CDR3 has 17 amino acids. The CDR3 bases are TGCGCCAGCAGCTATTCGGGACTAGCGGGAGGCGGGGAGACCCAGTACTTC. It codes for CASSYSGLAGGGETQYF.

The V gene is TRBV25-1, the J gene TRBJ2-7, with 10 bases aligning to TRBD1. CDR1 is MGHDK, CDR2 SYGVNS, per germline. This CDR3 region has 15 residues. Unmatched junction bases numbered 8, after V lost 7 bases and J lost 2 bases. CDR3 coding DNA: TGTGCCAGCACTCGACAGGGGGCGGACCCCTACGAGCAGTACTTC. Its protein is CASTRQGADPYEQYF.

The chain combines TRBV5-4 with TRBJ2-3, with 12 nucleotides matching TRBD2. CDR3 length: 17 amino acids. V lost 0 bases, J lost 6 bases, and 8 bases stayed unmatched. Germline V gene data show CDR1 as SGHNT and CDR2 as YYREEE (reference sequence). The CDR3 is CASSLDLAGGPGDTQYF. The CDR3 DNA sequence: TGTGCCAGCAGCTTGGACCTAGCGGGAGGGCCGGGGGATACGCAGTATTTT.

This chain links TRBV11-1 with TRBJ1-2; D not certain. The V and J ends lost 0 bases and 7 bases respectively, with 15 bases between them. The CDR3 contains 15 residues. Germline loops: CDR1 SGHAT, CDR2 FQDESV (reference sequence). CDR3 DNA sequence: TGTGCCAGCAGCTTAGCGGGCAGTTTGTATGCTGGCTACACCTTC. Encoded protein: CASSLAGSLYAGYTF.

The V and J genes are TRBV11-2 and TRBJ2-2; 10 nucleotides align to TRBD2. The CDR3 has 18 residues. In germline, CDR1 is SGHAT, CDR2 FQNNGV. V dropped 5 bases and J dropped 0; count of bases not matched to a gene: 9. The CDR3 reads CASSPGLALSANTGELFF. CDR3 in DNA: TGTGCCAGCAGCCCGGGACTAGCGTTGAGCGCGAACACCGGGGAGCTGTTTTTT. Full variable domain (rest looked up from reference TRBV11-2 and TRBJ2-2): EAGVAQSPRYKIIEKRQSVAFWCNPISGHATLYWYQQILGQGPKLLIQFQNNGVVDDSQLPKDRFSAERLKGVDSTLKIQPAKLEDSAVYLCASSPGLALSANTGELFFGEGSRLTVL.